The T cell receptor beta chain described here comes from a study of cytomegalovirus exposure and HLA in healthy donors. Germline V gives CDR1 LNHDA, CDR2 SQIVND (reference sequence). This CDR3 region has 14 residues. V was pared by 4 bases and J by 3 bases, with 12 bases between. The method was immunoSEQ multiplex PCR; TCRdb's version includes in-frame clones alone and lacks a portion of them. The sample includes some 110,000 clones, 86% of them seen just once. As for this clone: Its antigen is undetermined.

Study observations and caveats: The CMV antigen specificity of a few CMV-associated chains was confirmed through in vitro analysis. High sensitivity and specificity were reportedly achieved when the classifier diagnosed cytomegalovirus status.

The TCR originated in a woman in her late teens or twenties in good health and CMV-seropositive. V gene TRBV19 combines with J gene TRBJ1-1; perhaps TRBD1 as D (6 bases). The sample taken for sequencing was PBMCs. The CDR3 protein is CASSKYRDHTEAFF. The CDR3 nucleotides are TGTGCCAGTAGTAAATACAGGGATCACACTGAAGCTTTCTTT.